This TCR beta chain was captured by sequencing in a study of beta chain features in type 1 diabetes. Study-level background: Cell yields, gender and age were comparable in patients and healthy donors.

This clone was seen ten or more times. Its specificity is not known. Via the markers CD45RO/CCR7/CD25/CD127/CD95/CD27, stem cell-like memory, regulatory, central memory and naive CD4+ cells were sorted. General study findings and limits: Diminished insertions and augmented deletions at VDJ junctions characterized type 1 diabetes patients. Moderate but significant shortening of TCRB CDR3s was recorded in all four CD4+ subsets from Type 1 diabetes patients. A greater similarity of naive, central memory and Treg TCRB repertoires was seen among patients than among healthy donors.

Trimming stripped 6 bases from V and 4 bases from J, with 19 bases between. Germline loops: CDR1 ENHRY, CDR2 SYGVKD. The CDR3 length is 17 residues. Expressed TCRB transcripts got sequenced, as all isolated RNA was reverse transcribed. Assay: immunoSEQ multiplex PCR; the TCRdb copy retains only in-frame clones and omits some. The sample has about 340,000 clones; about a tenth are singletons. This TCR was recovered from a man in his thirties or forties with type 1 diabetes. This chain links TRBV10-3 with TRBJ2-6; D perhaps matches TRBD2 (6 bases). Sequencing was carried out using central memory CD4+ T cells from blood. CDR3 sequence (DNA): TGTGCCATCAGCCAGTCAGCTCGGGGGTCCGGGGCCAACGTCCTGACTTTC. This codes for CAISQSARGSGANVLTF.